The 20 T cell receptor beta chains listed next were all sequenced from one sample in a study of shared clonotypes between healthy human individuals. The table came from immunoSEQ multiplex PCR; TCRdb's copy has only in-frame clones and leaves some out. The table shows 2,100,000 or so clones, with approximately 95% occurring only once. The sample comprised naive CD4+ T cells sorted from blood. Subset noted: CD45RA+ positively selected. The receptors here all came from a man younger than 35 in good health.

This chain connects TRBV6-1 to TRBJ2-7; D perhaps matches TRBD2 (6 bases). V lost 3 bases and J lost 0, with 18 bases in between. This CDR3 has 17 amino acids. Germline V lookup: CDR1 MNHNS, CDR2 SASEGT. CDR3 loop: CASSEVIGAGTSYEQYF. The CDR3 bases are TGTGCCAGCAGTGAGGTTATTGGGGCGGGAACCTCCTACGAGCAGTACTTC.

J is TRBJ1-1 and V is TRBV28; a possible D gene is TRBD1 (6 bases). The germline V gene has CDR1 MDHEN and CDR2 SYDVKM. This CDR3 contains 16 residues. V was cut by 0 bases and J by 1 base, with 12 bases left in between. This CDR3 is CASSLWTGTQNTEAFF. CDR3 coding DNA: TGTGCCAGCAGTTTATGGACAGGAACTCAGAACACTGAAGCTTTCTTT.

The chain is built from TRBV12-1 and TRBJ2-7; the D segment call TRBD1 is taken from the table without a DNA check. TRBV12-1 is flagged as a pseudogene. The CDR3 extends over 15 amino acids. The CDR3 is CASSKEDRGSYEQYF. The DNA for the CDR3 is TGTGCCAGCAGCAAAGAGGACAGGGGCTCCTACGAGCAGTACTTC.

The V gene is TRBV29-1, the J gene TRBJ2-1; D unresolved. Trimming took 6 bases from V and 4 from J, leaving 28 bases between them. The CDR3 contains 18 residues. Germline CDR1 SQVTM, CDR2 ANQGSEA. The CDR3 DNA reads TGCAGCGTGGAACAACAGTCCGGACCACTTGGGCTTTACAATGAGCAGTTCTTC. Residues: CSVEQQSGPLGLYNEQFF.

J is TRBJ1-6 and V is TRBV9, with D perhaps TRBD1 (5 bases). Germline CDR1 reads SGDLS; CDR2 reads YYNGEE. The CDR3 spans 15 residues. Deletions cut 4 bases from V and 7 bases from J, with 15 bases between. The CDR3 region is CASSISGTGNSPLHF. The CDR3 DNA sequence: TGTGCCAGCAGCATTTCCGGGACGGGCAATTCACCCCTCCACTTT.

The chain is built from TRBV25-1 and TRBJ2-3, with a possible D match to TRBD1 (5 bases). Trimming removed 8 bases at V and 2 bases at J, with 14 bases between. Germline loops: CDR1 MGHDK, CDR2 SYGVNS. This CDR3 spans 14 amino acids. CDR3 residues: CASGSTGVTDTQYF. The CDR3 bases are TGTGCCAGCGGATCTACAGGAGTCACAGATACGCAGTATTTT.

This chain connects TRBV6-4 to TRBJ1-5; D uncertain. The germline CDR1 and CDR2 sequences are MRHNA and SNTAGT. Trimming removed 8 bases at V and 0 bases at J, with 8 bases between. The CDR3 is 13 residues long. Here the CDR3 DNA reads TGTGCCAGCGAGGGTAATAGCAATCAGCCCCAGCATTTT. It specifies CASEGNSNQPQHF.

This clone appeared once. The chain recombines TRBV4-1 with TRBJ2-7; maybe TRBD1 (6 bases). CDR3 length: 14 residues. Trimming took 0 bases from V and 2 from J, leaving 8 bases between them. Germline-derived CDR1 and CDR2 are MGHRA and YSYEKL. CDR3 residues: CASSQDWDTYEQYF. The CDR3 region has the DNA TGCGCCAGCAGCCAAGATTGGGACACCTACGAGCAGTACTTC.

V gene TRBV6-5 combines with J gene TRBJ2-5; possible D gene TRBD2, 6 bases. The CDR3 covers 14 residues. The V gene's germline CDR1 is MNHEY and CDR2 SVGAGI. Trimming removed 5 bases from V and 5 bases from J, with 15 bases in between. CDR3 amino acids: CASSPPGVVETQYF. The CDR3 bases are TGTGCCAGCAGTCCCCCGGGGGTAGTGGAGACCCAGTACTTC.

This clone was counted a single time. The chain employs TRBV19 and TRBJ1-4; D uncertain. This CDR3 has 14 residues. V was pared by 6 bases and J by 7 bases, with 15 bases between. Germline lookup yields CDR1 LNHDA and CDR2 SQIVND (reference sequence). In DNA, the CDR3 is TGTGCCAGTAGGGCGGGTCTCCCGGGTGAAAAACTGTTTTTT. Its protein product is CASRAGLPGEKLFF.

The chain employs TRBV5-4 and TRBJ2-3, with D unresolved. The V gene's germline CDR1 is SGHNT and CDR2 YYREEE (reference sequence). V dropped 5 bases and J dropped 5 bases, with 12 bases sitting between them. This CDR3 is 13 amino acids long. The CDR3 protein is CASSRPEGDTQYF. As DNA, the CDR3 is TGTGCCAGCAGTCGACCGGAAGGAGATACGCAGTATTTT.

CDR3 sequence reads: CASSLEPAATNEKLFF. For the CDR3, the DNA is TGTGCCAGCAGCTTAGAGCCCGCCGCAACTAATGAAAAACTGTTTTTT. This chain joins TRBV7-9 and TRBJ1-4; D unclear. CDR1 SEHNR and CDR2 FQNEAQ come from the germline V gene (reference sequence). The CDR3 loop spans 16 amino acids. Trimming removed 1 base from V and 0 bases from J, with 9 bases in between.

The chain couples TRBV21-1 to TRBJ2-7; the D call in the table, TRBD2, was not verified against the DNA. TRBV21-1 is a documented pseudogene. The length of the CDR3 is 16 residues. CDR3 in DNA: TGTGCCAGCAGCAAATCCCTGGGACTAGCGAACTACGAGCAGTACTTC. Amino acids: CASSKSLGLANYEQYF.

In DNA form, the CDR3 reads TGTGCCAGCAGTCCAAGAGGGGGGACCAAAGAGCAGTACTTC. It specifies CASSPRGGTKEQYF. The gene calls are TRBV6-6 and TRBJ2-7; possibly TRBD1 or TRBD2 for D (6 bases each). The CDR3 runs 14 residues. Germline V lookup: CDR1 MNHNY, CDR2 SVGAGI (reference sequence). The V gene lost 5 bases and the J gene lost 7 bases, with 18 bases spanning the gap.

The chain uses TRBV10-3 and TRBJ2-1, with 7 positions matching TRBD1. This CDR3 contains 17 residues. Germline loops: CDR1 ENHRY, CDR2 SYGVKD. The V and J ends lost 2 bases and 0 bases, in that order; junction bases with no gene match: 7. The CDR3 spells CAISEPSGTASYNEQFF. DNA for the CDR3: TGTGCCATCAGTGAGCCCTCCGGGACAGCCTCCTACAATGAGCAGTTCTTC.

This chain connects TRBV6-5 to TRBJ1-2; a weak D match, TRBD1 (6 bases). With 0 bases removed from V and 5 bases from J, the gap between germline ends came to 16 bases. CDR1 is MNHEY, CDR2 SVGAGI, per germline. This CDR3 contains 16 residues. The CDR3 region has the DNA TGTGCCAGCAGTTACTCGCGGACAGCGTCAAAATATGGCTACACCTTC. Protein product: CASSYSRTASKYGYTF.

The chain carries TRBV10-3 and TRBJ2-7; tentatively, D is TRBD1 or TRBD2 (5 bases each). Trimming took 4 bases from V and 2 from J, leaving 15 bases between them. Per the germline V gene, CDR1 is ENHRY and CDR2 is SYGVKD. This CDR3 has 15 residues. DNA for the CDR3: TGTGCCATCAGTGGGGGGACCCCAAATCCCTACGAGCAGTACTTC. Translated, it gives CAISGGTPNPYEQYF.

This clone has a single count. V gene TRBV29-1 combines with J gene TRBJ1-1; the D gene is possibly TRBD1 (5 bases). CDR1 and CDR2 (germline): SQVTM, ANQGSEA. With 3 bases removed from V and 6 bases from J, the gap between germline ends came to 11 bases. The CDR3 has 12 amino acids. DNA of the CDR3: TGCAGCGTTGAGGGGCAGGCCCCTGAAGCTTTCTTT. It yields the protein CSVEGQAPEAFF.

The V gene is TRBV10-3, the J gene TRBJ1-2; D gene ambiguous. V was shortened by 0 bases and J by 5 bases, with 7 bases between the two germline ends. The CDR3 length is 13 residues. Per germline, CDR1 ENHRY and CDR2 SYGVKD. CDR3 in DNA: TGTGCCATCAGTGAGTCGCAGTGGTATGGCTACACCTTC. Protein: CAISESQWYGYTF.

The chain links TRBV6-1 to TRBJ2-7, with D perhaps being TRBD1 or TRBD2 (5 bases each). The germline V gene has CDR1 MNHNS and CDR2 SASEGT. This CDR3 region has 15 residues. V was clipped by 0 bases and J by 3 bases, with 12 bases between them. In DNA form, the CDR3 reads TGTGCCAGCAGTGAAGCGGCAGGGACCCTCTACGAGCAGTACTTC. As protein: CASSEAAGTLYEQYF.